This T cell receptor beta chain derives from a study of T-cell memory formation after mild COVID-19. This CDR3 region has 11 residues. V dropped 7 bases and J dropped 3 bases, with 6 bases sitting between them. Germline V lookup: CDR1 MNHEY, CDR2 SVGEGT. This clonotype was observed a handful of times. Its antigen is unknown. TCRdb fed the 5' RACE reads into MiXCR, producing one record per CDR3 protein. The sample lists some 450,000 distinct CDR3 sequences, 20% seen once, with 7.5% to 10% in the top ten. Points from the study as a whole: A second wave of clones peaked on day 37, and their SARS-CoV-2 specificity went unconfirmed.

This TCR was recovered from an adult woman who had mild COVID-19 (a few samples of this study predate the infection). Cell type and time point are not known. The sequenced sample was PBMCs or a T cell subset sorted from them (not recorded which). The chain combines TRBV6-2 or TRBV6-3 with TRBJ1-1; D remains unclear. The DNA of the CDR3 is TGTGCCAGCAACATGTACACTGAAGCTTTCTTT. The encoded protein is CASNMYTEAFF.